This is a list of T cell receptor beta chains from one sample in a study of neoadjuvant nivolumab and ipilimumab in lung cancer. Using immunoSEQ multiplex PCR, the repertoire was profiled, and TCRdb retains in-frame clones only, with some absent. The table lists some 9,700 clones, approximately 80% of them singletons, with 6.5% to 9.5% in the top ten. The material was tumor tissue, obtained after neoadjuvant nivolumab, alone or with ipilimumab, at or shortly before surgery. The receptors originated from an adult with non-small cell lung cancer. Some clones in this sample may be carry-over from other donors' samples. Each CDR3 is given with its conserved first and last residue. The D gene is left open where the match is weak. The size entry is marked missing in some rows and otherwise reads once, few, many or a size class.

CDR3 DNA: TGCGCCAGCAGCCAAGGCAGGGACCCCGGCTACGAGCAGTACTTC; CDR3 protein: CASSQGRDPGYEQYF; clone size: NA; D gene: NA; V gene: TRBV4-3; J gene: TRBJ2-7
CDR3 DNA: TGCAGTGCTAGAGGAGCCTATGGCTACACCTTC; CDR3 protein: CSARGAYGYTF; clone size: NA; D gene: NA; V gene: TRBV20-1; J gene: TRBJ1-2
CDR3 DNA: TGCGCCAGCAGCATTCGAACAGGGATGGGGGAGCTGTTTTTT; CDR3 protein: CASSIRTGMGELFF; clone size: few; D gene: NA; V gene: TRBV5-1; J gene: TRBJ2-2
CDR3 DNA: TGTGCCAGCACCCGGACTTCCGCCGGGGAGACCCAGTACTTC; CDR3 protein: CASTRTSAGETQYF; clone size: NA; D gene: NA; V gene: TRBV6-5; J gene: TRBJ2-5
CDR3 DNA: TGTGCCAGCAGCTTAGAGGGCCGACAAGGGAAGCAGTACTTC; CDR3 protein: CASSLEGRQGKQYF; clone size: NA; D gene: NA; V gene: TRBV7-2; J gene: TRBJ2-7
CDR3 DNA: TGTGCCAGCAGCCGAGGACAGGGCTACTACGAGCAGTACTTC; CDR3 protein: CASSRGQGYYEQYF; clone size: NA; D gene: TRBD1; V gene: TRBV11-3; J gene: TRBJ2-7
CDR3 DNA: TGCGCCAGCAGCTTTGGGGACAGCACTGAAGCTTTCTTT; CDR3 protein: CASSFGDSTEAFF; clone size: NA; D gene: TRBD1; V gene: TRBV5-1; J gene: TRBJ1-1
CDR3 DNA: TGTGCCACAAGGACTAGCGGGGGGTTCTCCGAGCAGTACTTC; CDR3 protein: CATRTSGGFSEQYF; clone size: NA; D gene: TRBD2; V gene: TRBV10-3; J gene: TRBJ2-7
CDR3 DNA: TGTGCCAGCAGCTCGACACGGACAGGGGAAAACTATGGCTACACCTTC; CDR3 protein: CASSSTRTGENYGYTF; clone size: once; D gene: TRBD1; V gene: TRBV7-8; J gene: TRBJ1-2
CDR3 DNA: TGCGCCAGCAGCCAAGAAGGTGTCTCACGACCGGCTCAGCCCCAGCATTTT; CDR3 protein: CASSQEGVSRPAQPQHF; clone size: NA; D gene: NA; V gene: TRBV4-1; J gene: TRBJ1-5
CDR3 DNA: TGTGCCAGCTCACCTGATCAGGGTAGCAATCAGCCCCAGCATTTT; CDR3 protein: CASSPDQGSNQPQHF; clone size: NA; D gene: NA; V gene: TRBV18; J gene: TRBJ1-5